This T cell receptor (beta chain) is from a study of blood T cell repertoires in COVID-19. At the level of the study: From T cells, B-cell-depleted T cells, or PBMCs came the material, which was cDNA or gDNA.

Per the original data handling: From reference gene primer amplification, estimates of nucleated cell counts were derived. Repertoires were generated with immunoSEQ multiplex PCR, while TCRdb's copy carries only in-frame clones and drops some. The V and J calls and clone size come from that table; D and trimming were worked out from the DNA. The sample lists 300,000 to 450,000 clones; about 88% were seen once. Participants came from roughly 23 US areas, aged about 18 to 95 years. Participant-given clinical history determined each cohort assignment. The CDR3 has 16 amino acids. V dropped 3 bases and J dropped 3 bases, with 17 bases sitting between them. The germline V gene has CDR1 ENHRY and CDR2 SYGVKD.

The clonotype comes from a woman aged 25 to 39 who had recovered from COVID-19. Sequenced: PBMCs or T cells enriched from blood (not recorded which). The rearrangement joins TRBV10-3 to TRBJ1-2, with no clear D. CDR3 region: CAISESGGGRDYGYTF. Written as DNA, the CDR3 is TGTGCCATCAGTGAAAGCGGCGGAGGCCGGGACTATGGCTACACCTTC.